The next 29 T cell receptor beta chains were all read from a single sample in a study of T cells in Graves' hyperthyroidism and ophthalmopathy. TCR beta CDR3 regions were amplified from RNA. When the TCR CDR3 underwent first-round RT-PCR, the HTBI primer set was used. TCRdb processed the multiplex PCR reads anew with MiXCR; each CDR3 protein has one entry. The sample has hundreds of thousands of distinct CDR3 sequences; approximately 13% are singletons. The sequenced material came from blood. All receptors derive from a woman under 30 with Graves' hyperthyroidism.

The chain combines TRBV5-1 with TRBJ2-7; 7 bases match TRBD1. The V gene's germline CDR1 is SGHRS and CDR2 YFSETQ. The CDR3 consists of 13 residues. V was pared by 0 bases and J by 7 bases, with 4 bases of the junction left unmatched. CDR3 coding DNA: TGCGCCAGCAGCTTGGGGCAGGGGGAGGAGCAGTACTTC. This sequence encodes CASSLGQGEEQYF.

Only a few counts were recorded for this clonotype. The chain employs TRBV5-6 and TRBJ2-7; the D gene is possibly TRBD1 (5 bases). The CDR3 runs to 14 residues. The V end was cut by 3 bases, the J end by 1 base, with 11 bases between. Germline V gene lookup returns CDR1 SGHDT and CDR2 YYEEEE. The CDR3 loop reads CASSSGFGSYEQYF. For the CDR3, the DNA is TGTGCCAGCAGCTCAGGGTTCGGATCCTACGAGCAGTACTTC.

At least ten counts were recorded for this clonotype. The CDR3 coding sequence is TGTGCCAGCAGCGATACAGGGGGCGGGACTGAAGCTTTCTTT. Amino acids: CASSDTGGGTEAFF. The rearrangement joins TRBV7-3 to TRBJ1-1, with 9 bases identical to TRBD1. The CDR3 is made up of 14 amino acids. Per germline, CDR1 SGHTA and CDR2 FQGTGA. V lost 5 bases, J lost 5 bases, and 6 bases stayed unmatched.

This clonotype was counted only a few times. The CDR3 region has the DNA TGTGCCAGTAGAGGGGACAGGGGAAATGAAAAACTGTTTTTT. Encoded protein: CASRGDRGNEKLFF. The V gene is TRBV19, the J gene TRBJ1-4; 10 nucleotides line up with TRBD1. CDR1 is LNHDA and CDR2 is SQIVND in the germline V gene (reference sequence). This CDR3 is 14 amino acids long. V trimming: 6 bases; J trimming: 5 bases; junction bases outside the gene matches: 3.

This clonotype has ten or more counts. The rearrangement joins TRBV4-1 to TRBJ2-3; unclear D gene. The CDR3 length is 16 residues. Germline CDR1 is MGHRA and CDR2 is YSYEKL. V lost 4 bases to trimming and J lost 0 bases, with 14 bases between them. The CDR3 here is CASSRPGTGSTDTQYF. CDR3 DNA: TGCGCCAGCAGCCGGCCTGGAACCGGTAGCACAGATACGCAGTATTTT.

This clonotype was observed at least ten times. The rearrangement links TRBV20-1 to TRBJ2-5; TRBD2 matches at 11 bases. Germline V gene lookup returns CDR1 DFQATT and CDR2 SNEGSKA (reference sequence). The V gene end was trimmed by 5 bases and the J gene end by 5 bases; junction bases not matched to a gene: 16. The CDR3 spans 17 residues. DNA of the CDR3: TGCAGTGCTGTCGAGGGCTTTAGCGGGGGGGCCCATGAGACCCAGTACTTC. This sequence encodes CSAVEGFSGGAHETQYF.

This clonotype was counted only a few times. A read error may be the cause here, since a much bigger clone is one base away. The rearrangement joins TRBV20-1 to TRBJ1-1; no reliable D call. Germline V CDR1 and CDR2: DFQATT, SNEGSKA (reference sequence). CDR3 size: 13 residues. V was pared by 3 bases and J by 4 bases, with 12 bases between. This CDR3 is CSASPSLSTEAFF. CDR3 DNA sequence: TGCAGTGCTAGCCCTAGTTTGAGCACTGAAGCTTTCTTT.

The V call is TRBV4-1, the J call TRBJ1-1; TRBD1 might be the D (5 bases). Trimming shortened V by 4 bases and J by 0 bases, and 15 bases separated the two germline ends. CDR1 and CDR2 from the germline V gene are MGHRA and YSYEKL. The CDR3 runs to 16 residues. The CDR3 is CASSPRTTGVNTEAFF. The CDR3 DNA reads as TGCGCCAGCAGCCCTCGGACAACGGGAGTGAACACTGAAGCTTTCTTT.

V usage is TRBV24-1 and J usage is TRBJ2-2, with D tentatively TRBD2 (6 bases). In germline, CDR1 is KGHDR, CDR2 SFDVKD. The V gene lost 10 bases and the J gene lost 4 bases, with 15 bases spanning the gap. This CDR3 spans 14 amino acids. The CDR3 is CATREEGGTGELFF. The DNA for the CDR3 is TGTGCCACTAGGGAGGAGGGCGGCACCGGGGAGCTGTTTTTT.

This clonotype was counted at least ten times. The chain uses TRBV6-1 and TRBJ1-1; possible D gene TRBD1, 6 bases. V was pared by 6 bases and J by 2 bases, with 16 bases between. The CDR3 totals 15 residues. CDR1 and CDR2 (germline): MNHNS, SASEGT. This chain's CDR3 is CASSQTGKGNTEAFF. The DNA of the CDR3 is TGTGCCAGCAGCCAAACAGGGAAGGGAAACACTGAAGCTTTCTTT.

CDR3 bases: TGTGCCAGCAGTGAGATGCAGGACCTGGAGACCCAGTACTTC. This translates into CASSEMQDLETQYF. V is TRBV6-1 and J is TRBJ2-5; D is undetermined. Trimming cost V 3 bases and J 5 bases, with 13 bases left between them. The CDR3 extends over 14 amino acids. Per germline, CDR1 MNHNS and CDR2 SASEGT.

In regard to this clonotype: One base away lies a much larger clone, so this may be a sequencing read error. V is TRBV5-8 and J is TRBJ1-2; D is ambiguous. This CDR3 spans 15 amino acids. Germline CDR1 reads SGHTS; CDR2 reads YDEGEE. V was trimmed by 5 bases and J by 2 bases, leaving 16 bases between them. CDR3 residues: CASSLVSGRNYGYTF. The CDR3 DNA is TGTGCCAGCAGTCTAGTCAGTGGGAGAAACTATGGCTACACCTTC.

This clonotype was counted a few times. CDR3 protein: CASSQRLTSGTDTQYF. CDR3 DNA: TGTGCCAGCAGCCAACGCTTAACTAGCGGAACAGATACGCAGTATTTT. The chain combines TRBV3-1 with TRBJ2-3, with 8 bases aligning to TRBD2. The germline V gene encodes CDR1 LGHDT and CDR2 YNNKEL (reference sequence). Unmatched junction bases numbered 7, after V lost 2 bases and J lost 3 bases. The CDR3 length is 16 residues.

This clonotype was counted many times. The chain has TRBV20-1 and TRBJ1-6; tentatively, D is TRBD1 (5 bases). Looked up from germline, CDR1 is DFQATT and CDR2 is SNEGSKA (reference sequence). Trimming left V 6 bases short and J 2 bases short, with 23 bases between. CDR3 length: 18 amino acids. This CDR3 reads CSAISDQAGRTYNSPLHF. CDR3 bases: TGCAGTGCCATCTCCGATCAGGCAGGGCGGACCTATAATTCACCCCTCCACTTT.

This clonotype was seen repeatedly, ten times or more. J is TRBJ1-1 and V is TRBV29-1; D remains unclear. In germline, CDR1 is SQVTM, CDR2 ANQGSEA. Between the trimmed V and J ends, which lost 6 bases and 1 base, there was a span of 12 bases. This CDR3 region has 13 residues. Here the CDR3 DNA reads TGCAGCGTCCGCCAGTCATGGAACACTGAAGCTTTCTTT. Its translation is CSVRQSWNTEAFF.

This clonotype was detected a few times. This sequence joins TRBV30 and TRBJ2-7; the match to TRBD1 covers 9 bases. This CDR3 has 14 residues. Germline V CDR1 and CDR2: GTSNPN, SVGIG (reference sequence). The V segment lost 2 bases and the J segment 2 bases; nucleotides outside the gene matches: 4. Here the CDR3 DNA reads TGTGCCTGGAGTTTTGGGACAGGGCCCTACGAGCAGTACTTC. It yields the protein CAWSFGTGPYEQYF.

There are many counts of this clonotype. The chain is built from TRBV3-1 and TRBJ1-2; D is ambiguous. The V end was cut by 4 bases, the J end by 5 bases, with 14 bases between. The CDR3 has 14 amino acids. The germline V gene has CDR1 LGHDT and CDR2 YNNKEL (reference sequence). Here the CDR3 DNA reads TGTGCCAGCAGCCTCGATAGGAGGTCATATGGCTACACCTTC. The encoded protein is CASSLDRRSYGYTF.

This clonotype was found a few times. V usage is TRBV25-1 and J usage is TRBJ2-2; 10 bases fit TRBD2. The CDR3 sequence is 21 residues long. Looked up from germline, CDR1 is MGHDK and CDR2 is SYGVNS. The trim removed 4 bases at V and 7 bases at J, leaving 24 bases unmatched. The CDR3 DNA follows: TGTGCCAGCAGTGTGTTGCACGGACAGGGAAGACTAGCGGGTAATGGCGGGGAGCTGTTTTTT. Its translation is CASSVLHGQGRLAGNGGELFF.

This clonotype was counted many times. This sequence joins TRBV28 and TRBJ2-7; a possible D gene is TRBD1 (6 bases). CDR1 MDHEN and CDR2 SYDVKM come from the germline V gene. V gave up 8 bases and J gave up 0 bases, with 29 bases separating them. The CDR3 contains 19 residues. This chain's CDR3 is CASRIGQYENVQSSYEQYF. The CDR3 DNA is TGTGCCAGCCGGATCGGACAGTACGAGAATGTTCAAAGCTCCTACGAGCAGTACTTC. The whole variable domain, remainder taken from reference TRBV28 and TRBJ2-7, is DVKVTQSSRYLVKRTGEKVFLECVQDMDHENMFWYRQDPGLGLRLIYFSYDVKMKEKGDIPEGYSVSREKKERFSLILESASTNQTSMYLCASRIGQYENVQSSYEQYFGPGTRLTVT.

The rearrangement uses TRBV5-4 and TRBJ2-5, with D possibly TRBD2 on 6 matching bases. Germline V gene lookup returns CDR1 SGHNT and CDR2 YYREEE (reference sequence). V was trimmed by 4 bases and J by 5 bases, leaving 15 bases between them. CDR3 length: 14 residues. CDR3 residues: CASSPEWLAETQYF. CDR3 coding DNA: TGTGCCAGCAGCCCGGAGTGGCTAGCGGAGACCCAGTACTTC.

CDR3 nucleotides: TGTGCCAGCAGTCCGACAGGGGGCTCAAAAGATACGCAGTATTTT. Protein: CASSPTGGSKDTQYF. The V gene is TRBV7-6, the J gene TRBJ2-3, with 10 bases matching TRBD1. Unmatched junction bases numbered 8, after V lost 6 bases and J lost 5 bases. Germline values: CDR1 SGHVS, CDR2 FNYEAQ. The CDR3 contains 15 residues. The whole variable domain, filled in from reference TRBV7-6 and TRBJ2-3, reads GAGVSQSPRYKVTKRGQDVALRCDPISGHVSLYWYRQALGQGPEFLTYFNYEAQQDKSGLPNDRFSAERPEGSISTLTIQRTEQRDSAMYRCASSPTGGSKDTQYFGPGTRLTVL.

The V call is TRBV3-1, the J call TRBJ2-5, with 8 bases fitting TRBD1. The CDR3 runs 16 residues. J was trimmed by 1 base and V by 3 bases; bases with no gene match: 7. Germline CDR1 reads LGHDT; CDR2 reads YNNKEL (reference sequence). In nucleotides, the CDR3 is TGTGCCAGCAGCCATGCCAGGACAGGGTCCCAAGAGACCCAGTACTTC. This translates into CASSHARTGSQETQYF.

This clonotype has ten or more counts. The chain uses TRBV19 and TRBJ2-7; unclear D gene. The germline V gene encodes CDR1 LNHDA and CDR2 SQIVND (reference sequence). This CDR3 has 13 residues. V was clipped by 3 bases and J by 2 bases, with 8 bases between them. The CDR3 protein is CASSIGPPYEQYF. Written as DNA, the CDR3 is TGTGCCAGTAGTATCGGACCTCCCTACGAGCAGTACTTC. Looking up the rest from reference TRBV19 and TRBJ2-7 gives the full variable domain: DGGITQSPKYLFRKEGQNVTLSCEQNLNHDAMYWYRQDPGQGLRLIYYSQIVNDFQKGDIAEGYSVSREKKESFPLTVTSAQKNPTAFYLCASSIGPPYEQYFGPGTRLTVT.

This clonotype has ten or more counts. The chain is built from TRBV5-5 and TRBJ2-1; 8 nucleotides match TRBD1. CDR3 length: 18 amino acids. V dropped 4 bases and J dropped 2; count of bases not matched to a gene: 14. Germline CDR1 is SGHKS and CDR2 is YYEKEE (reference sequence). The CDR3 loop is CASSKGDRIKRTYNEQFF. The CDR3 nucleotides read TGTGCCAGCAGCAAAGGGGACAGGATTAAAAGGACCTACAATGAGCAGTTCTTC. Supplemented by reference TRBV5-5 and TRBJ2-1, the full variable domain reads DAGVTQSPTHLIKTRGQQVTLRCSPISGHKSVSWYQQVLGQGPQFIFQYYEKEERGRGNFPDRFSARQFPNYSSELNVNALLLGDSALYLCASSKGDRIKRTYNEQFFGPGTRLTVL.

As to this clonotype: This CDR3 fails to terminate in the conserved phenylalanine or tryptophan, so it likely reflects a read error. The V call is TRBV11-2, the J call TRBJ2-7, with 10 bases aligning to TRBD2. In germline, CDR1 is SGHAT, CDR2 FQNNGV. The junction had 6 bases not matched to a gene; V was cut back by 4 bases and J by 3 bases. CDR3 length: 15 amino acids. The CDR3 reads CASSSRGLADYEQYL. The CDR3 region has the DNA TGTGCCAGCAGCTCCCGAGGACTAGCGGACTACGAGCAGTACCTC.

This rearrangement joins TRBV6-2 or TRBV6-3 to TRBJ1-1; maybe TRBD1 (6 bases). Germline V gene lookup returns CDR1 MNHEY and CDR2 SVGEGT. V was pared by 2 bases and J by 4 bases, with 11 bases between. The CDR3 length is 14 residues. In nucleotides, the CDR3 is TGTGCCAGCAGTTACCAGGGGCTTTCCACTGAAGCTTTCTTT. As protein: CASSYQGLSTEAFF.

This clonotype was observed many times. The rearrangement links TRBV7-9 to TRBJ1-1; D might be TRBD1 (6 bases). The CDR3 spans 15 residues. V gave up 1 base and J gave up 1 base, with 10 bases separating them. Germline CDR1 is SEHNR and CDR2 is FQNEAQ (reference sequence). CDR3 in amino acids: CASSLDRDRNTEAFF. Here the CDR3 DNA reads TGTGCCAGCAGCTTAGACAGGGATCGGAACACTGAAGCTTTCTTT.

This clonotype came up many times. The chain has TRBV14 and TRBJ2-3; 8 nucleotides match TRBD1. With V trimmed by 4 bases and J by 3 bases, 12 bases remained unmatched. Germline values: CDR1 SGHDN, CDR2 FVKESK. This CDR3 comprises 17 residues. CDR3 sequence (DNA): TGTGCCAGCAGCCTCGGACAGGGAACGACAGCGACAGATACGCAGTATTTT. Residues: CASSLGQGTTATDTQYF.

This clonotype was counted between two and nine times. V gene TRBV6-1 combines with J gene TRBJ1-6; 7 bases agree with TRBD1. From germline, CDR1 is MNHNS and CDR2 SASEGT. The CDR3 runs to 14 residues. V gave up 6 bases and J gave up 5 bases; unmatched junction bases: 4. The DNA for the CDR3 is TGTGCCAGCAGGAGGGGACAGAATAATTCACCCCTCCACTTT. Protein product: CASRRGQNNSPLHF.